A single sample gave rise to the 3 T cell receptor beta chains below, sequenced in a study of OX40 agonist ivuxolimab in advanced cancers. TCRdb's table, derived via immunoSEQ multiplex PCR, lists solely in-frame clones and lacks some. The sample contains under 40,000 clones, about 76% of which appear only once. The material sequenced was CD4+ or CD8+ T cells sorted from blood, taken in a trial of the OX40 agonist ivuxolimab. These receptors were obtained from an adult with an advanced solid tumor such as melanoma, head and neck, liver or kidney cancer.

The chain carries TRBV5-6 and TRBJ1-1; possibly TRBD1 for D (6 bases). V lost 6 bases and J 4 bases, leaving 16 bases between the germline ends. Germline loops: CDR1 SGHDT, CDR2 YYEEEE. CDR3 size: 14 residues. CDR3 region: CASTQTGSRTEAFF. The CDR3 nucleotides read TGTGCCAGCACCCAAACAGGGTCTCGCACTGAAGCTTTCTTT. The full variable domain, its missing parts supplied by reference TRBV5-6 and TRBJ1-1, is DAGVTQSPTHLIKTRGQQVTLRCSPKSGHDTVSWYQQALGQGPQFIFQYYEEEERQRGNFPDRFSGHQFPNYSSELNVNALLLGDSALYLCASTQTGSRTEAFFGQGTRLTVV.

This clone was observed a single time. The chain combines TRBV7-2 with TRBJ1-1, with no clear D. The CDR3 is 14 amino acids. Trimming removed 0 bases at V and 0 bases at J, with 5 bases between. Germline V lookup: CDR1 SGHTA, CDR2 FQGNSA. The CDR3: CASSLAVLNTEAFF. In DNA, the CDR3 is TGTGCCAGCAGCTTAGCAGTCTTGAACACTGAAGCTTTCTTT.

The genes are TRBV10-3 and TRBJ1-2; the D gene is possibly TRBD1 (5 bases). Germline values: CDR1 ENHRY, CDR2 SYGVKD. The V gene lost 4 bases and the J gene lost 3 bases, with 12 bases spanning the gap. The CDR3 has 14 amino acids. The CDR3 spells CAISGGGFDYGYTF. CDR3 nucleotides: TGTGCCATCAGTGGCGGGGGATTTGACTATGGCTACACCTTC.